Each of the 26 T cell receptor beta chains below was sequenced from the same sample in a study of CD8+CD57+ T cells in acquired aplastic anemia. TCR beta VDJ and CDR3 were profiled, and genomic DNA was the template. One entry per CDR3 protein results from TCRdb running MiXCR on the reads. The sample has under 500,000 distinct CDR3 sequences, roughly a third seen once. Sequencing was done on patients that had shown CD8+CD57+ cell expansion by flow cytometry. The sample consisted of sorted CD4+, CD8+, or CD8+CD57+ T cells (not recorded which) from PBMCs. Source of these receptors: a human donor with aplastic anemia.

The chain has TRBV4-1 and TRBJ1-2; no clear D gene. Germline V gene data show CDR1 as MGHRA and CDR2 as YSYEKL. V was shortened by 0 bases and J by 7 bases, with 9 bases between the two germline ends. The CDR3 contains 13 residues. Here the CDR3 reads CASSQDGMGGYTF. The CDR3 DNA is TGCGCCAGCAGCCAAGACGGGATGGGTGGCTACACCTTC.

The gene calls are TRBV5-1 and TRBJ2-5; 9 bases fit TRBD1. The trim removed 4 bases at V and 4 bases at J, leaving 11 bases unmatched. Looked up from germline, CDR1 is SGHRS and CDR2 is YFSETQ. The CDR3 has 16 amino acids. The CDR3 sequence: CASSLTQQGAGETQYF. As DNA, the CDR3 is TGCGCCAGCAGCCTAACACAACAGGGGGCCGGAGAGACCCAGTACTTC.

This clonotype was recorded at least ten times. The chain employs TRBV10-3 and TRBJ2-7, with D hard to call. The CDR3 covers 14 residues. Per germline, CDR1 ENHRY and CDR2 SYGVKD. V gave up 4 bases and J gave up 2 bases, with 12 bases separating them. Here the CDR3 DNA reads TGTGCCATCAGTGGACCCAGGTTTCCCTACGAGCAGTACTTC. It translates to CAISGPRFPYEQYF.

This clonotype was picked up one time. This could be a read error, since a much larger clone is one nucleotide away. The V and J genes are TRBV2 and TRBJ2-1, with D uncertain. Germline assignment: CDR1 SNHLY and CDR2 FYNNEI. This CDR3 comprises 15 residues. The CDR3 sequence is CASSEEGGEINEQSF. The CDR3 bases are TGTGCCAGCAGTGAAGAGGGTGGAGAAATCAATGAGCAGTCCTTC. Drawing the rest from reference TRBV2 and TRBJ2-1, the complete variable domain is EPEVTQTPSHQVTQMGQEVILRCVPISNHLYFYWYRQILGQKVEFLVSFYNNEISEKSEIFDDQFSVERPDGSNFTLKIRSTKLEDSAMYFCASSEEGGEINEQSFGPGTRLTVL.

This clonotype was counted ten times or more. CDR3 loop: CASESATDTQYF. CDR3 DNA sequence: TGTGCCAGTGAATCGGCCACAGATACGCAGTATTTT. The chain couples TRBV19 to TRBJ2-3; D is unresolved. Trimming shortened V by 8 bases and J by 2 bases, and 8 bases separated the two germline ends. CDR1 LNHDA and CDR2 SQIVND come from the germline V gene (reference sequence). This CDR3 spans 12 amino acids.

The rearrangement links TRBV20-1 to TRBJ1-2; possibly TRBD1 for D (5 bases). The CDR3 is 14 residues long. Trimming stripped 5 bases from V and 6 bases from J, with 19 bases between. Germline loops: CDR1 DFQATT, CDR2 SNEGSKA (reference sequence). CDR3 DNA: TGCAGTGCTCTCAGCCCCCAGGGTGGAGATGGCTACACCTTC. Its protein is CSALSPQGGDGYTF.

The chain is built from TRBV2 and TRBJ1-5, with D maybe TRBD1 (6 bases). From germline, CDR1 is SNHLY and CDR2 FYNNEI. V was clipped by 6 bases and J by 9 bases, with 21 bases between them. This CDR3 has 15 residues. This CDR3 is CASSQENTGSTPQHF. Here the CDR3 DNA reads TGTGCCAGCAGCCAAGAAAATACAGGGAGTACGCCCCAGCATTTT.

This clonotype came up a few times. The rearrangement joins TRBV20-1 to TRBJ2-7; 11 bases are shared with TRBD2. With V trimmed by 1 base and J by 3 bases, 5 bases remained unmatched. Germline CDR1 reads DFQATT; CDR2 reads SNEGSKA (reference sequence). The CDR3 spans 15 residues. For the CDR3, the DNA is TGCAGTGCTAGAGCCCCGACTAGCGGGATCTACGAGCAGTACTTC. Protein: CSARAPTSGIYEQYF.

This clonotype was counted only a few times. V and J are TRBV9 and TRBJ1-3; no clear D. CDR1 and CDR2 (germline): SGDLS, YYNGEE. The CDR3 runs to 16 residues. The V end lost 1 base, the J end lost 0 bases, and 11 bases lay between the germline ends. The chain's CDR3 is CASSVSSRNSGNTIYF. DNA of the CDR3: TGTGCCAGCAGCGTATCCAGCCGGAACTCTGGAAACACCATATATTTT.

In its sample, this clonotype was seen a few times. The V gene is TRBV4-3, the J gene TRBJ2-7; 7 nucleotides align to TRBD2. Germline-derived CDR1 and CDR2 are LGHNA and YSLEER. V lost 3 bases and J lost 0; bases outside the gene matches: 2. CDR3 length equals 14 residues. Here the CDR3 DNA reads TGCGCCAGCAGCCACTCGGGGGGCTCCTACGAGCAGTACTTC. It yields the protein CASSHSGGSYEQYF.

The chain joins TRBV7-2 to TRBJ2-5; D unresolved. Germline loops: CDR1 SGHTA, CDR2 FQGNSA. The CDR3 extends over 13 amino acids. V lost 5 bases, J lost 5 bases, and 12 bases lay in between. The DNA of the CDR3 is TGTGCCAGCAGCCAGGCGGTCAGGGAGACCCAGTACTTC. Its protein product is CASSQAVRETQYF. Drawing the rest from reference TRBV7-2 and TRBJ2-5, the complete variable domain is GAGVSQSPSNKVTEKGKDVELRCDPISGHTALYWYRQSLGQGLEFLIYFQGNSAPDKSGLPSDRFSAERTGGSVSTLTIQRTQQEDSAVYLCASSQAVRETQYFGPGTRLLVL.

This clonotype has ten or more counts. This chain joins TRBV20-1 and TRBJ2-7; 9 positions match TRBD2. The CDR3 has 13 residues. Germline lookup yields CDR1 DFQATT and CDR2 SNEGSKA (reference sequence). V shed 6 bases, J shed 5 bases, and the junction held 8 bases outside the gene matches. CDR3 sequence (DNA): TGCAGTGCCCTCGGTAGCGGGAGCCACGAGCAGTACTTC. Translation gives CSALGSGSHEQYF.

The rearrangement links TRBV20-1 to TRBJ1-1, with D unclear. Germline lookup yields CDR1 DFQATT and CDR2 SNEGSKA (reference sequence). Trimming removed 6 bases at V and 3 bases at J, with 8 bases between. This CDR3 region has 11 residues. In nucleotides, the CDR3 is TGCAGTGCAGAAACGGACACTGAAGCTTTCTTT. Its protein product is CSAETDTEAFF.

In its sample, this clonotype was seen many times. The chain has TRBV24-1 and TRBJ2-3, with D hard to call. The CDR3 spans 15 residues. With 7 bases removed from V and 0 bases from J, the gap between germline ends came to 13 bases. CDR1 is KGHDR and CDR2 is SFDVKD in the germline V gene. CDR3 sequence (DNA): TGTGCCACCAGGGACGGCCCTGGGAGCACAGATACGCAGTATTTT. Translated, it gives CATRDGPGSTDTQYF.

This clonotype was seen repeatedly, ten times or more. The CDR3 sequence is CATSDSAQGPSEQYF. The CDR3 DNA reads as TGTGCCACCAGTGATTCCGCACAGGGACCCAGCGAGCAGTACTTC. This rearrangement joins TRBV24-1 to TRBJ2-7; D is possibly TRBD1 (6 bases). The CDR3 loop spans 15 amino acids. V lost 2 bases and J lost 6, with 16 bases in between. The germline V gene encodes CDR1 KGHDR and CDR2 SFDVKD.

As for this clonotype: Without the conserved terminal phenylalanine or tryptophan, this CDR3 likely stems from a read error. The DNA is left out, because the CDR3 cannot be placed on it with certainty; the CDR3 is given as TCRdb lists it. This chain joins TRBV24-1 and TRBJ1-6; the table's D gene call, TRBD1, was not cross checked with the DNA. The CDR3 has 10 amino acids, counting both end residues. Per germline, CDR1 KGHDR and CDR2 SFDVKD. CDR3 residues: CATSESGTGS.

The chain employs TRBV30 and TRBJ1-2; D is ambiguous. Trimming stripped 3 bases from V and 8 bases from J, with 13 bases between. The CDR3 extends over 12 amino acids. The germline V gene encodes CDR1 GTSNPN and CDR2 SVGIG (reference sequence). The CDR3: CAWRFGNGGYTF. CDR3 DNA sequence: TGTGCCTGGAGATTCGGGAATGGAGGCTACACCTTC.

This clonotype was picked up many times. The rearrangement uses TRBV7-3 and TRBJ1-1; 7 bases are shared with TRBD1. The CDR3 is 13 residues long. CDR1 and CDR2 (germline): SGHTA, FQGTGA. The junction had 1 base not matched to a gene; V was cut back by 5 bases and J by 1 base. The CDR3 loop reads CASSPGGNTEAFF. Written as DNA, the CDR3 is TGTGCCAGCAGCCCAGGGGGGAACACTGAAGCTTTCTTT.

DNA for the CDR3: TGTGCCAGCGTCACAGGGGCAGCTACGAAGCAGTACTTC. Residues: CASVTGAATKQYF. This sequence joins TRBV7-9 and TRBJ2-7; 7 bases align to TRBD1. Germline V gene data show CDR1 as SEHNR and CDR2 as FQNEAQ (reference sequence). Losses at the gene ends were 8 bases for V and 8 bases for J; bases not matched to a gene: 12. The CDR3 consists of 13 residues.

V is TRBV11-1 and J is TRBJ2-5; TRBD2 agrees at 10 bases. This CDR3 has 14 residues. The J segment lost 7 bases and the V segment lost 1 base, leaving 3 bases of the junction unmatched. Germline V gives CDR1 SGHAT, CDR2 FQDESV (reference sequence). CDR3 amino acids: CASSLGSSGGTQYF. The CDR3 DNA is TGTGCCAGCAGCTTAGGTTCTAGCGGGGGGACCCAGTACTTC.

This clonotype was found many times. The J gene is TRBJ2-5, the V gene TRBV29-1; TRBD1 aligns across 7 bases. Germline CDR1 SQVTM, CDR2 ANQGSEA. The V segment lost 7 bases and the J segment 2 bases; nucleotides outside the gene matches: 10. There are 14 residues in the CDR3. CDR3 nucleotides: TGCAGCGCTCACGTATGGACAGGACAAGAGACCCAGTACTTC. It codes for CSAHVWTGQETQYF.

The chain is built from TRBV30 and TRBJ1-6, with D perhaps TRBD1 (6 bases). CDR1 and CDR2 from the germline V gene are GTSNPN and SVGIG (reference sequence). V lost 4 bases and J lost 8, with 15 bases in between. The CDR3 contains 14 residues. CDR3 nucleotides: TGTGCCTGGACGGGCAGCAGGGGTTATTCACCCCTCCACTTT. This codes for CAWTGSRGYSPLHF. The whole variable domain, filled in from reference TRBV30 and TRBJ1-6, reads SQTIHQWPATLVQPVGSPLSLECTVEGTSNPNLYWYRQAAGRGLQLLFYSVGIGQISSEVPQNLSASRPQDRQFILSSKKLLLSDSGFYLCAWTGSRGYSPLHFGNGTRLTVT.

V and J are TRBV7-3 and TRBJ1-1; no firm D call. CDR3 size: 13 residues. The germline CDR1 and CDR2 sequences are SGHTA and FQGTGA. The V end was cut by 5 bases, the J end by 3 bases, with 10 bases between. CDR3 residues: CASSTTEDTEAFF. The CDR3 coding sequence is TGTGCCAGCAGCACGACGGAAGACACTGAAGCTTTCTTT.

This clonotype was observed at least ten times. The CDR3 coding sequence is TGTGCCACCACTAAATCCCGGGACTCACCCCACAATGAGCAGTTCTTC. Translation: CATTKSRDSPHNEQFF. J is TRBJ2-1 and V is TRBV24-1, with a tentative D call TRBD2 (6 bases). Germline V gene data show CDR1 as KGHDR and CDR2 as SFDVKD. The CDR3 runs to 16 residues. Trimming shortened V by 8 bases and J by 5 bases, and 21 bases separated the two germline ends.

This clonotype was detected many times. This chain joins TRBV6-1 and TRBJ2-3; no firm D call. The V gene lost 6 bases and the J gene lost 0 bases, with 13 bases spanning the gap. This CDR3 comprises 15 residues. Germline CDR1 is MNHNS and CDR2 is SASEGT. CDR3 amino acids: CASRRSKGSTDTQYF. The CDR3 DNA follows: TGTGCCAGCAGAAGGAGCAAGGGCAGCACAGATACGCAGTATTTT.

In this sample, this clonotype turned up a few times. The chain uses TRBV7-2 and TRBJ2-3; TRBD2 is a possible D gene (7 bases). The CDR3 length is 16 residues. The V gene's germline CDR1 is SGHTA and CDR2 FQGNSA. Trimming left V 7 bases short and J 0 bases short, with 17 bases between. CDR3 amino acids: CASIRGADLSTDTQYF. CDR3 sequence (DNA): TGTGCCAGCATTCGGGGGGCGGACCTTAGCACAGATACGCAGTATTTT. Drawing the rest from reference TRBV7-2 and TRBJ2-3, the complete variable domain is GAGVSQSPSNKVTEKGKDVELRCDPISGHTALYWYRQSLGQGLEFLIYFQGNSAPDKSGLPSDRFSAERTGGSVSTLTIQRTQQEDSAVYLCASIRGADLSTDTQYFGPGTRLTVL.